This is a list of T cell receptor beta chains from one sample in a study of beta chain features in type 1 diabetes. The data were produced by immunoSEQ multiplex PCR, yet TCRdb's version contains in-frame clones alone and is incomplete. Altogether 300,000 to 400,000 clones are present, roughly a tenth being singletons, with the ten largest covering about 1%. Sequencing was performed on central memory CD4+ T cells from blood. Source of these receptors: a man younger than 45 with type 1 diabetes. Each CDR3 is given with its conserved first and last residue. D genes are given only for firm matches. Clone size is shown for a subset of rows, as once, few, many or a class of expanded clone.

TGTGCCAGCAGCGGGGACAGGGTGCTGCCAGATACGCAGTATTTT CASSGDRVLPDTQYF few TRBV25-1 TRBD1 TRBJ2-3
TGTGCCAGCAGCTTAGATTGGGGAAGCTACACCTTC CASSLDWGSYTF few TRBV7-9 . TRBJ1-2
TGCGCCAGCAGCTCTCAGGGGACTTCTGGATATGGCTACACCTTC CASSSQGTSGYGYTF . TRBV5-1 . TRBJ1-2
TGTGCCAGCAGTTTGACCGGGGAGCAGTTCTTC CASSLTGEQFF many TRBV6-6 . TRBJ2-1
TGTGCCAGCAGCTTAACAGGGGTGGGCGAGCAGTACTTC CASSLTGVGEQYF . TRBV28 TRBD1 TRBJ2-7
TGTGCCAGCAGCACAATGAACTATGGCTACACCTTC CASSTMNYGYTF few TRBV9 . TRBJ1-2
TGTGCCAGCAGCTTTGACAGCCAGAACACTGAAGCTTTCTTT CASSFDSQNTEAFF . TRBV5-5 . TRBJ1-1
TGTGCCAGCAGTGGTAGGGCCCGGGTTCCATCCCAGCATTTT CASSGRARVPSQHF many TRBV25-1 . TRBJ1-5
TGCGCCAGCAGTCAAATCCCCCTGGGGCAGGGAGGAACGGGGAACACCGGGGAGCTGTTTTTT CASSQIPLGQGGTGNTGELFF few TRBV23-1 . TRBJ2-2
TGTGCCAGCAGCTTTCGGGCAGGGGCCTACGAGCAGTACTTC CASSFRAGAYEQYF few TRBV5-6 . TRBJ2-7
TGCGCCAGCAGCCAAGACGCCTGGGTGGGAGATACGCAGTATTTT CASSQDAWVGDTQYF few TRBV4-3 . TRBJ2-3
TGTGCCAGCAGTGAACCCCTACAGGCCTTGAACACTGAAGCTTTCTTT CASSEPLQALNTEAFF few TRBV6-1 . TRBJ1-1
TGTGCCAGCAGACAGGCAACGAACACTGAAGCTTTCTTT CASRQATNTEAFF . TRBV6-5 . TRBJ1-1
TGTGCCAGCAATAGGGGTGTGGACTATGGCTACACCTTC CASNRGVDYGYTF few TRBV28 . TRBJ1-2
TGTGCCAGCAGCTTAGCGCTGGCAGGGTTTCGGGGAGAGACCCAGTACTTC CASSLALAGFRGETQYF . TRBV7-9 . TRBJ2-5
TGCGCCAGCATAGAGGGGAGCTCTGGGGCCAACGTCCTGACTTTC CASIEGSSGANVLTF few TRBV5-1 . TRBJ2-6
TGCGCCAGCAGCCAAGAGCACAGTATTGGGGACGGCTACACCTTC CASSQEHSIGDGYTF . TRBV4-1 . TRBJ1-2
TGCAGCGCCAGGGTTGGAGTCCACTATGGCTACACCTTC CSARVGVHYGYTF few TRBV29-1 . TRBJ1-2
TGCGCCAGCAGCCAAGATGAAGGCTTCCAAGAGACCCAGTACTTC CASSQDEGFQETQYF . TRBV4-3 . TRBJ2-5
TGCAGCGTGGTTGGACAGACCTACGAGCAGTACTTC CSVVGQTYEQYF few TRBV29-1 . TRBJ2-7
TGTGCCAGCAGCTTAACAGGGGTGGAGACCCAGTACTTC CASSLTGVETQYF . TRBV6-5 TRBD1 TRBJ2-5
TGTGCCAGCAGTGAAGCGGGGGGCCCGGAGGGGGCCCAGTACTTC CASSEAGGPEGAQYF . TRBV2 . TRBJ2-5
TGTGCCAGCAAACAAGAGACCCAGTACTTC CASKQETQYF many TRBV2 . TRBJ2-5
TGTGCCATCAGTGAGCTTTTTGGAGTTGGGGCACAAGAGACCCAGTACTTC CAISELFGVGAQETQYF . TRBV10-3 . TRBJ2-5
TGTGCCATCAGTGAGTCTGGCAGGCCCGCCGGGGGCCAGTACTTC CAISESGRPAGGQYF . TRBV10-3 . TRBJ2-5
TGCAGCGTTCAAACCCGTGCAGGGGATGAGGGCTACACCTTC CSVQTRAGDEGYTF . TRBV29-1 . TRBJ1-2
TGTGCCACCAGCAGAGACAGGGGCGGGACAGCCCTGGCCGAAAAACTGTTTTTT CATSRDRGGTALAEKLFF . TRBV15 TRBD1 TRBJ1-4
TGCGCCAGCAGCTTGGCCTTAGCAACTAATGAAAAACTGTTTTTT CASSLALATNEKLFF . TRBV5-1 . TRBJ1-4
TGCAGCGTGGCGACAGGGTCTATCTACACAGATACGCAGTATTTT CSVATGSIYTDTQYF few TRBV29-1 TRBD1 TRBJ2-3